A selection of T cell receptor beta chains follows, all from one sample in a study of T cell responses to AZD1222 COVID-19 vaccine. Here immunoSEQ multiplex PCR was the method, and the copy in TCRdb shows in-frame clones only, minus some. The repertoire consists of about 130,000 clones, with 75% to 90% occurring once and the leading ten covering 1.6%. The sample in question was peripheral blood, obtained on day 0 of AZD1222 vaccination. The receptor set was obtained from an adult in good health. Both conserved end residues are part of each CDR3. The D gene is left open where the match is weak. The size of a clone is reported for some rows only, either as once, few or many, or as a class for expanded clones.

D gene,V gene,clone size,J gene,CDR3 DNA,CDR3 protein
NA,TRBV21-1,NA,TRBJ2-7,TGTGCCAGCTGGTGCGAGCAGTACTTC,CASWCEQYF
NA,TRBV4-1,NA,TRBJ1-5,TGCGCCAGCAGCCAAGATGGGGCGGAAAATCAGCCCCAGCATTTT,CASSQDGAENQPQHF
NA,TRBV5-1,NA,TRBJ1-4,TGCGCCAGCAGCTTGGGGCACCTGGGGGAAAAACTGTTTTTT,CASSLGHLGEKLFF
TRBD1,TRBV7-8,NA,TRBJ2-5,TGTGCCAGCAGCTTGGGCAGGGGGGAGACCCAGTACTTC,CASSLGRGETQYF
NA,TRBV11-3,NA,TRBJ1-3,TGTGCCAGCAGCTTAGCCCGGTCCTCTGGAAACACCATATATTTT,CASSLARSSGNTIYF
NA,TRBV4-1,NA,TRBJ2-1,TGCGCCAGCGAGCCAGGTATAAGGGGAGAGCAGTTCTTC,CASEPGIRGEQFF
NA,TRBV10-2,NA,TRBJ2-7,TGCGCCAGCAGTGCATCCTACGAGCAGTACTTC,CASSASYEQYF
NA,TRBV5-4,NA,TRBJ2-7,TGTGCCAGCAGCTTTCGCGGATCCCCCTACGAGCAGTACTTC,CASSFRGSPYEQYF
TRBD1,TRBV6-1,NA,TRBJ1-1,TGTGCCAGCAGGCCGACAGGGTCTCTGACTGAAGCTTTCTTT,CASRPTGSLTEAFF
NA,TRBV5-6,NA,TRBJ2-3,TGTGCCAGCAGCTCCACAGATACGCAGTATTTT,CASSSTDTQYF
NA,TRBV2,NA,TRBJ2-7,TGTGCCAGCAGGACAGGACGGTCCTACGAGCAGTACTTC,CASRTGRSYEQYF
NA,TRBV30,NA,TRBJ2-7,TGTGCCTGGAGTTGGGGACCCAGCTACGAGCAGTACTTC,CAWSWGPSYEQYF
TRBD1,TRBV6-4,once,TRBJ1-1,TGTGCCAGCAGGATTAGACAGGGGCAGAACACTGAAGCTTTCTTT,CASRIRQGQNTEAFF
NA,TRBV6-5,NA,TRBJ1-2,TGTGCCAGCAGTTATGGACCAGGTGGCTACACCTTC,CASSYGPGGYTF
NA,TRBV30,NA,TRBJ1-1,TGTGCCTGGAGTGTACGTAGGGTTCAAGAAGCTTTCTTT,CAWSVRRVQEAFF